The subject of this entry is one T cell receptor beta chain. The antigen remains undetermined. The CDR3 length is 15 residues. V gave up 7 bases and J gave up 7 bases, with 20 bases separating them. CDR1 is MNHEY, CDR2 SVGAGI, per germline. The source of the sample is a study of OX40 agonist ivuxolimab in advanced cancers. The study's findings and limits: Among the nonresponders, some also had low normalized T-cell clonal expansion.

Peripheral blood came from all dose cohorts at three timepoints. Data came from immunoSEQ multiplex PCR; TCRdb stores just in-frame clones and leaves some out. The table records about 26,000 clones, about 74% of them present only once. The receptor was isolated from an adult with an advanced solid tumor such as melanoma, head and neck, liver or kidney cancer. Sample: CD4+ or CD8+ T cells sorted from blood, taken in a trial of the OX40 agonist ivuxolimab. The chain couples TRBV6-5 to TRBJ2-1; tentative D call: TRBD2 (5 bases). As DNA, the CDR3 is TGTGCCAGCACCGGACGGGGTTTGGGATCGAATGAGCAGTTCTTC. Its protein product is CASTGRGLGSNEQFF.